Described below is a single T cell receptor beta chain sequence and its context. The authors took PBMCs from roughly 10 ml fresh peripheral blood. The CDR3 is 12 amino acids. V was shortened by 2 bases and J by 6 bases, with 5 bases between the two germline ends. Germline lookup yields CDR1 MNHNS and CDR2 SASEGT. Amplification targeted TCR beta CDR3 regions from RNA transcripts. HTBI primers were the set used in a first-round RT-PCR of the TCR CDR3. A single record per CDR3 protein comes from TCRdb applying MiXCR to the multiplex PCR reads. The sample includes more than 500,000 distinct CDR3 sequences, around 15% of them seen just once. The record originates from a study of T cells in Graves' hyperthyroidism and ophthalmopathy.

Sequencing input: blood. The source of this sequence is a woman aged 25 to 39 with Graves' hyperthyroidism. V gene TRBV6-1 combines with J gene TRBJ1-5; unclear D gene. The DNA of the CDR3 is TGTGCCAGCAGTGAAAAGTCTCAGCCCCAGCATTTT. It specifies CASSEKSQPQHF.